This T cell receptor beta chain was captured in a study of blood T cell repertoires in COVID-19. Across the whole study: The United States, Italy and Spain provided the acute and convalescent COVID-19 samples.

The CDR3 sequence is 15 residues long. The V gene lost 4 bases and the J gene lost 4 bases, with 15 bases spanning the gap. Per the germline V gene, CDR1 is KGHDR and CDR2 is SFDVKD. Produced via immunoSEQ multiplex PCR; TCRdb's table is partial and in-frame only. The sample consists of about 24,000 clones, approximately 72% of them appearing once. The sequencing sample was made of peripheral blood. The chain combines TRBV24-1 with TRBJ1-1; possible D gene TRBD1, 5 bases. The source of this sequence is a man aged 50-59 years with COVID-19, enrolled during active disease. The CDR3 reads CATSDGAAGGTEAFF. CDR3 bases: TGTGCCACCAGTGACGGAGCGGCCGGGGGCACTGAAGCTTTCTTT.